Included here is one TCR beta chain sequence, with context. Its target is unknown. This CDR3 comprises 18 residues. Germline V gene data show CDR1 as KGHSH and CDR2 as LQKENI. With 2 bases clipped from V and 4 bases from J, the junction kept 16 bases outside the gene matches. These data originate in a study of cytomegalovirus exposure and HLA in healthy donors. Study-level information: Earlier work reported some 110 million unique TCR beta sequences from some 180 million T cells. Study-level results: Because they were indistinguishable, some V segments, including TRBV6-2 and TRBV6-3, were excluded. In a later analysis, TCR beta V- and J-gene trimming was associated with a missense DCLRE1C variant. Accurate prediction of HLA-A and HLA-B alleles (for most subjects) was reportedly achieved from TCR beta sequences.

Amplification used 60 Vbeta primers and 13 Jbeta primers. The repertoire was sequenced with immunoSEQ multiplex PCR; TCRdb's copy has only in-frame clones and lacks some. The sample has some 100,000 clones, about 80% seen once; the top ten hold approximately 4.2%. Sequenced: PBMCs. V gene TRBV18 combines with J gene TRBJ1-1, with 7 bases lining up with TRBD1. This TCR came from a female donor in good health and CMV-seropositive. For the CDR3, the DNA is TGTGCCAGCTCACCAACCCGGGACAGTGTCTCCCCTATCACTGAAGCTTTCTTT. This codes for CASSPTRDSVSPITEAFF.